This TCR beta chain was sequenced for a study of radiation and T cells in renal cell carcinoma. Here immunoSEQ multiplex PCR was the method, and the copy in TCRdb shows in-frame clones only, minus some. The table includes 130,000 to 150,000 clones, approximately 90% detected once. Described time point: baseline pretreatment blood. The sample's treatment: 15 Gy SBRT to primary tumor, nephrectomy 4 weeks later. The receptor's source is a woman between 65 and 79 years old with renal cell carcinoma. This specimen was blood, taken from a patient whose treatment included radiotherapy and nephrectomy.

The CDR3 region is CASSPDRGKGEQYF. CDR3 in DNA: TGTGCCAGCAGCCCGGACAGGGGGAAGGGCGAGCAGTACTTC. V usage is TRBV9 and J usage is TRBJ2-7; 10 nucleotides agree with TRBD1. CDR3 size: 14 residues. V was clipped by 4 bases and J by 6 bases; unmatched bases: 7. Germline CDR1 is SGDLS and CDR2 is YYNGEE.